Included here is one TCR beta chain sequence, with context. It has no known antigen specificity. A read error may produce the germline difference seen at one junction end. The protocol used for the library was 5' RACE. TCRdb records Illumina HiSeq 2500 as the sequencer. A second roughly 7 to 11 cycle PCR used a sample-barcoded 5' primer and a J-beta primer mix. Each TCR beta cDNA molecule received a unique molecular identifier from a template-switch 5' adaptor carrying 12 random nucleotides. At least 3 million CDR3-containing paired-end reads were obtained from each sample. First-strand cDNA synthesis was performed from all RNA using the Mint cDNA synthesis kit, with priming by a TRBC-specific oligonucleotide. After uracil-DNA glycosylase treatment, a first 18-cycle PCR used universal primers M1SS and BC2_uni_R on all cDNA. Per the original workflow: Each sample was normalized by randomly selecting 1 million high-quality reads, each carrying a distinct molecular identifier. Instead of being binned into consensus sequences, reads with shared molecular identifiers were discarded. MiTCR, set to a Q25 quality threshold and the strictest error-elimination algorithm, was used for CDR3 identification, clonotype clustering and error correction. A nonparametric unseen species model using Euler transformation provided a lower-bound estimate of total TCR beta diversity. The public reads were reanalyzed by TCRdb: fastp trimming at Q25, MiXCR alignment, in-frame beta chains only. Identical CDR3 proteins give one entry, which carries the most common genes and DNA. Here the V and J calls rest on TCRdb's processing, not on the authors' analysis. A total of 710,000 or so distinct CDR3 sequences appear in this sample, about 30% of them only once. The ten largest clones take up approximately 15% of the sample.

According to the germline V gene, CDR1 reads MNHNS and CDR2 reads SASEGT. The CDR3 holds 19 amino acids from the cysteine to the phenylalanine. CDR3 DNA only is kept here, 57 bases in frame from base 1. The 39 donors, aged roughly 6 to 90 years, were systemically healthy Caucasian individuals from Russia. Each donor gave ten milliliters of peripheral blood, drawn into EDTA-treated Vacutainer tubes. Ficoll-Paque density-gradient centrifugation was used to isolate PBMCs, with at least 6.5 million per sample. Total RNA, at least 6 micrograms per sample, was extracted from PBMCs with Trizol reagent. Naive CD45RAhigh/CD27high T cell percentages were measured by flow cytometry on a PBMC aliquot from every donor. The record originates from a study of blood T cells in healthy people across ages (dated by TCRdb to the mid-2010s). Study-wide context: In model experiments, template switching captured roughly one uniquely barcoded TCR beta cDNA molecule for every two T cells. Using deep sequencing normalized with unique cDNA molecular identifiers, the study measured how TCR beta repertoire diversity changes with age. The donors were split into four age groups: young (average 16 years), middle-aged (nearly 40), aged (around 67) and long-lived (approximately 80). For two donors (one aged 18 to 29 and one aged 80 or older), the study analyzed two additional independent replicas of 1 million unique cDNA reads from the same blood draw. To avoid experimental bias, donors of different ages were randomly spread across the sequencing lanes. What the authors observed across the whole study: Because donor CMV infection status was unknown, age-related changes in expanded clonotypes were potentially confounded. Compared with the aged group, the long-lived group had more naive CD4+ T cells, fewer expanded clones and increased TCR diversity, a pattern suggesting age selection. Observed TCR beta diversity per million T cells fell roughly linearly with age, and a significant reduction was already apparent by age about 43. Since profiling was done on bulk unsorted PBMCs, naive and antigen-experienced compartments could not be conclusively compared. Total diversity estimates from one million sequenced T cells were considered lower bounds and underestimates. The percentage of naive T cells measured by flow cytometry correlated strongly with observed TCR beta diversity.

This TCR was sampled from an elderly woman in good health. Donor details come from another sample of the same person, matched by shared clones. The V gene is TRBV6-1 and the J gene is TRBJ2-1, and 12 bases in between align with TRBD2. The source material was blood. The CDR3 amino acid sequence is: CASSEALAGGPGADNEQFF. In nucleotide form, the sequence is TGTGCTAGCAGTGAAGCTCTAGCGGGGGGGCCCGGGGCCGACAATGAGCAGTTCTTC.